Sequencing of this T cell receptor beta chain was carried out in a study of blood T cells in healthy people across ages. The CDR3 is 15 amino acids. Germline V gene lookup returns CDR1 SGHTA and CDR2 FQGNSA. Deletions cut 4 bases from V and 0 bases from J, with 12 bases between. Primers used in a second PCR of roughly 6 to 12 cycles were a sample-barcoded 5' primer and a J-beta primer mix. Each CDR3 protein is one row after TCRdb ran MiXCR on the 5' RACE reads. This table has about 1.4 million distinct CDR3 sequences, roughly 59% appearing once. This clonotype was picked up one time. The chain couples TRBV7-2 to TRBJ2-5; D tentatively fits TRBD1 or TRBD2 (5 bases each). Sample: blood. The TCR originated in a man younger than 35 in good health. CDR3 in amino acids: CASSSKPGHQETQYF. For the CDR3, the DNA is TGTGCCAGCAGCTCTAAGCCGGGACACCAAGAGACCCAGTACTTC.